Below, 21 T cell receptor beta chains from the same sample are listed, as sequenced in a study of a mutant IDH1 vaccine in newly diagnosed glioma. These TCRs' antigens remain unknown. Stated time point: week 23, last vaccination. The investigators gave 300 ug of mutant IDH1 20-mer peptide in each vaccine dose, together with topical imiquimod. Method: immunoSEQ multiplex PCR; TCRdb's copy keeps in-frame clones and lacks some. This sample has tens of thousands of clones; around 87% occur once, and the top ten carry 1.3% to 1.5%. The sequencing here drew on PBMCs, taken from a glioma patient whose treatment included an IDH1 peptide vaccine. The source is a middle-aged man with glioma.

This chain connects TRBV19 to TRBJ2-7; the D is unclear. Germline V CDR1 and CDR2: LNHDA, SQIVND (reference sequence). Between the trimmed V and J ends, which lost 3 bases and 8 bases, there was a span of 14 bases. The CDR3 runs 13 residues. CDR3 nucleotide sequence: TGTGCCAGTAGTATTGACCGGCTCTCGAAGCAGTACTTC. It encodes CASSIDRLSKQYF.

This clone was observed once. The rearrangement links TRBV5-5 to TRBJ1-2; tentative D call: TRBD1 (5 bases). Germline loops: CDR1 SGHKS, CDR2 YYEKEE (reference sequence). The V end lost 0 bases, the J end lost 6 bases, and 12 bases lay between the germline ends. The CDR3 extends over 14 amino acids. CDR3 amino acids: CASSLGTGFDGYTF. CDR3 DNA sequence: TGTGCCAGCAGCTTGGGAACAGGTTTTGATGGCTACACCTTC. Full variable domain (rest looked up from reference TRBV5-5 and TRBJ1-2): DAGVTQSPTHLIKTRGQQVTLRCSPISGHKSVSWYQQVLGQGPQFIFQYYEKEERGRGNFPDRFSARQFPNYSSELNVNALLLGDSALYLCASSLGTGFDGYTFGSGTRLTVV.

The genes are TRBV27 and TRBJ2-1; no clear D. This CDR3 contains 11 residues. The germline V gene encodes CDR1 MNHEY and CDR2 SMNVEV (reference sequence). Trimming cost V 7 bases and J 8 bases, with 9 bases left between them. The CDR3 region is CASTSFHEQFF. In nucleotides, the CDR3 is TGTGCCAGCACCTCCTTCCATGAGCAGTTCTTC.

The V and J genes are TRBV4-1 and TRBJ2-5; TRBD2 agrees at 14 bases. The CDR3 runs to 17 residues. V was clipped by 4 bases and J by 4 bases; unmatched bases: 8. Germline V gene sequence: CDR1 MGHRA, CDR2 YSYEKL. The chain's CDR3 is CASSRPGTSGSVETQYF. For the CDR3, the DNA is TGCGCCAGCAGCCGGCCCGGGACTAGCGGGAGCGTAGAGACCCAGTACTTC.

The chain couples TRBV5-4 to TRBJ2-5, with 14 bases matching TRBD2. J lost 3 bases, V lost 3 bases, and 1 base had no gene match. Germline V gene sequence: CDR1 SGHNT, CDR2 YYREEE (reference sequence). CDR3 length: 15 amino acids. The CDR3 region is CASSWGLAGEETQYF. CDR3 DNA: TGTGCCAGCAGCTGGGGACTAGCGGGAGAAGAGACCCAGTACTTC.

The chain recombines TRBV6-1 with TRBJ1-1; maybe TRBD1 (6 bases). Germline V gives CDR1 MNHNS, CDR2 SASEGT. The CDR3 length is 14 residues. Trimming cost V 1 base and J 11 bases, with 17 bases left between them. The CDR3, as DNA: TGTGCCAGCAGTGAAGGATCGACAGGTCCGTTCGCTTTCTTT. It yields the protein CASSEGSTGPFAFF.

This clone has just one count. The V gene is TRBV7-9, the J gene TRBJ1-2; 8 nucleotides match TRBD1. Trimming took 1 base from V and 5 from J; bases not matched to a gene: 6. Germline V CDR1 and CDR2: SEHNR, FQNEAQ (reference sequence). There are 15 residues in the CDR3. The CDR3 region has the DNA TGTGCCAGCAGCTTAGACTCTGGACAGGGTTATGGCTACACCTTC. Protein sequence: CASSLDSGQGYGYTF.

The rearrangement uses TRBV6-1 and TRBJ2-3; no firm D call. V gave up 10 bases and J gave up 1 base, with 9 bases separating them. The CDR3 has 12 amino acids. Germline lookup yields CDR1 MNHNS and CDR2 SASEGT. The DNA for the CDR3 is TGTGCCACCCGATGGGGCACAGATACGCAGTATTTT. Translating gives CATRWGTDTQYF.

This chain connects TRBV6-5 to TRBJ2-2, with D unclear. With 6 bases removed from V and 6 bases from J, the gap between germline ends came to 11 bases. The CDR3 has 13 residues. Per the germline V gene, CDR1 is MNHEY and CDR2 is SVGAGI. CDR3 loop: CASSFHEAGELFF. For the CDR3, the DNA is TGTGCCAGCAGCTTCCATGAAGCCGGGGAGCTGTTTTTT.

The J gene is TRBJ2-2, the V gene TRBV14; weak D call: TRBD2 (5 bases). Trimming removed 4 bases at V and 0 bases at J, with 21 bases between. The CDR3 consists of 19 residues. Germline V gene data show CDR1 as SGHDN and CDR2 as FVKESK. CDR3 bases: TGTGCCAGCAGCCTCTTAAGAGGGCGGGCGACATCGAACACCGGGGAGCTGTTTTTT. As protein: CASSLLRGRATSNTGELFF.

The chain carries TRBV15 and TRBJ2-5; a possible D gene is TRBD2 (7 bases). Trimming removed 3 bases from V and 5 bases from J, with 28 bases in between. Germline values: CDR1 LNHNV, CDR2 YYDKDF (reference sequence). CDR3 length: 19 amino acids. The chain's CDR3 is CATSRDQGGGSGIDETQYF. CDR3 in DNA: TGTGCCACCAGCAGGGATCAGGGAGGGGGGTCCGGCATCGATGAGACCCAGTACTTC.

As DNA, the CDR3 is TGTGCCAGCAGAGCAATTGAAACCTCTGGGGCCAACGTCCTGACTTTC. This gives the protein CASRAIETSGANVLTF. V and J are TRBV9 and TRBJ2-6; unclear D gene. The CDR3 loop spans 16 amino acids. Trimming took 5 bases from V and 0 from J, leaving 12 bases between them. In germline, CDR1 is SGDLS, CDR2 YYNGEE. Variable domain in full (rest from reference TRBV9 and TRBJ2-6): DSGVTQTPKHLITATGQRVTLRCSPRSGDLSVYWYQQSLDQGLQFLIQYYNGEERAKGNILERFSAQQFPDLHSELNLSSLELGDSALYFCASRAIETSGANVLTFGAGSRLTVL.

CDR3 loop: CASSGQGASQAKLFF. The CDR3 coding sequence is TGTGCCAGCAGCGGGCAGGGGGCAAGTCAGGCAAAACTGTTTTTT. This chain links TRBV2 with TRBJ1-4; 8 bases fit TRBD1. Germline V gene sequence: CDR1 SNHLY, CDR2 FYNNEI. The CDR3 length is 15 residues. Germline trimming cut 6 bases from V and 10 bases from J; bases unmatched to any gene: 13. Looking up the rest from reference TRBV2 and TRBJ1-4 gives the full variable domain: EPEVTQTPSHQVTQMGQEVILRCVPISNHLYFYWYRQILGQKVEFLVSFYNNEISEKSEIFDDQFSVERPDGSNFTLKIRSTKLEDSAMYFCASSGQGASQAKLFFGSGTQLSVL.

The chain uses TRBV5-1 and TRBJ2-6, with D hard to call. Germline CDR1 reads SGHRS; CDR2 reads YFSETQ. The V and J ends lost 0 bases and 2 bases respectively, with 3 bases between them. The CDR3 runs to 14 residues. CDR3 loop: CASSLDAGANVLTF. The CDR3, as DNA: TGCGCCAGCAGCTTGGATGCTGGGGCCAACGTCCTGACTTTC.

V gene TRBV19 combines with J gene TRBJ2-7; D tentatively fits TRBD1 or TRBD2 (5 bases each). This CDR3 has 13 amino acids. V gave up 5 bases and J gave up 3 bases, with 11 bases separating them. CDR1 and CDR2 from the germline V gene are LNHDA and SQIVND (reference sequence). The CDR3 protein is CASSVGRNYEQYF. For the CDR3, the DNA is TGTGCCAGTAGTGTGGGACGGAACTACGAGCAGTACTTC.

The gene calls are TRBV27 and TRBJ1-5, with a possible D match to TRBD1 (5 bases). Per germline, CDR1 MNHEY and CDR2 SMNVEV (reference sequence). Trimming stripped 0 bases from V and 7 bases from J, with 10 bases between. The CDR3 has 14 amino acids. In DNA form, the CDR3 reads TGTGCCAGCAGTTTATCAGGGGTTGGGCAGCCCCAGCATTTT. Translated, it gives CASSLSGVGQPQHF.

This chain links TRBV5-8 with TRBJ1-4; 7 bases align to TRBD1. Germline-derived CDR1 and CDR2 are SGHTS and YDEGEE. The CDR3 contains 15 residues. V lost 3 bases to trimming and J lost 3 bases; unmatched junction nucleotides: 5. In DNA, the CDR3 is TGTGCCAGCAGCTCCAGACAGGGCTCTAATGAAAAACTGTTTTTT. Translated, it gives CASSSRQGSNEKLFF.

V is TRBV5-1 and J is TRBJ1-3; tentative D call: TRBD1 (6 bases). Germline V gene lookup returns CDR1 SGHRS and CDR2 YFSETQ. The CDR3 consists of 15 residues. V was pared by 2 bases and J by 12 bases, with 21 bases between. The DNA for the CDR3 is TGCGCCAGCAGCTTACAGGGAGAAGCGGCTGGGAACATATATTTT. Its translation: CASSLQGEAAGNIYF.

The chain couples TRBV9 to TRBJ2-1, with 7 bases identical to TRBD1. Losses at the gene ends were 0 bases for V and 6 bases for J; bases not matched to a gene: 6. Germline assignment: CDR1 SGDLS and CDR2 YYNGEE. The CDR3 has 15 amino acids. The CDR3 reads CASSVGLAGGNEQFF. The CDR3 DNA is TGTGCCAGCAGCGTAGGGCTGGCAGGGGGCAATGAGCAGTTCTTC.

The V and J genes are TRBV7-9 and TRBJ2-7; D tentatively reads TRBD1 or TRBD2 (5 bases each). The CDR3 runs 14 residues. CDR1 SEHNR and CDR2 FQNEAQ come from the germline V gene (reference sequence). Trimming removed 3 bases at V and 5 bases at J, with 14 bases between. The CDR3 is CASSFGAIKHEQYF. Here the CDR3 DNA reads TGTGCCAGCAGCTTCGGGGCCATAAAACACGAGCAGTACTTC.

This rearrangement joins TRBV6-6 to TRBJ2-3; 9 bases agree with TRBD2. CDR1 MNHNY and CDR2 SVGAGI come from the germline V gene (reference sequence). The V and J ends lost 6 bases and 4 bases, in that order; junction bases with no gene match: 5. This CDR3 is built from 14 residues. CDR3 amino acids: CASSPGTSPDTQYF. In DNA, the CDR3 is TGTGCCAGCAGCCCCGGGACTAGCCCAGATACGCAGTATTTT.